What follows are 16 T cell receptor beta chains derived from one specimen sequenced in a study of T cell repertoires in ileal Crohn's disease. Sample time point: proximal margin of the surgical specimen (macroscopically non-inflamed). The repertoire was sequenced with immunoSEQ multiplex PCR; TCRdb's copy has only in-frame clones and lacks some. Among 3,000 to 4,000 clones listed, about nine tenths were seen once. Sequencing was performed on ileal tissue. These receptor sequences come from an adult with Crohn's disease.

This chain links TRBV13 with TRBJ2-3; 7 bases fit TRBD2. Germline trimming cut 0 bases from V and 5 bases from J; bases unmatched to any gene: 5. The CDR3 covers 15 residues. CDR1 is PRHDT and CDR2 is FYEKMQ in the germline V gene (reference sequence). This chain's CDR3 is CASSLGAGKGDTQYF. In DNA form, the CDR3 reads TGTGCCAGCAGCTTAGGAGCGGGAAAAGGAGATACGCAGTATTTT.

The chain uses TRBV6-1 and TRBJ2-3; D is possibly TRBD2 (5 bases). The V and J ends lost 7 bases and 7 bases respectively, with 12 bases between them. Germline V gene sequence: CDR1 MNHNS, CDR2 SASEGT. The CDR3 consists of 12 residues. The CDR3: CASTGSSYTQYF. As DNA, the CDR3 is TGTGCCAGCACCGGGTCTAGCTATACGCAGTATTTT.

The J gene is TRBJ2-7, the V gene TRBV2, with D unclear. The V gene lost 5 bases and the J gene lost 2 bases, with 7 bases spanning the gap. CDR1 is SNHLY, CDR2 FYNNEI, per germline. There are 12 residues in the CDR3. CDR3 bases: TGTGCCAGCAGTTTTATTCCCTACGAGCAGTACTTC. This sequence encodes CASSFIPYEQYF.

CDR3 in DNA: TGTGCCAGCAGCCGTCGCTGGACCCAGTACTTC. It is translated as CASSRRWTQYF. This sequence joins TRBV7-9 and TRBJ2-5; D gene uncertain. Germline V CDR1 and CDR2: SEHNR, FQNEAQ (reference sequence). The CDR3 has 11 amino acids. Trimming stripped 5 bases from V and 7 bases from J, with 8 bases between.

V and J are TRBV19 and TRBJ2-7; 10 nucleotides match TRBD1. With 5 bases clipped from V and 6 bases from J, the junction kept 7 bases outside the gene matches. Germline V gives CDR1 LNHDA, CDR2 SQIVND (reference sequence). There are 14 residues in the CDR3. The CDR3 DNA is TGTGCCAGTAGTTCCGGGACAGGGGTCTTCGAGCAGTACTTC. Translated, it gives CASSSGTGVFEQYF.

This chain uses TRBV2 with TRBJ2-1; 7 bases align to TRBD2. Per germline, CDR1 SNHLY and CDR2 FYNNEI. CDR3 size: 16 residues. The V and J ends lost 3 bases and 3 bases, in that order; junction bases with no gene match: 8. The CDR3 spells CASSDSEAGVYNEQFF. CDR3 bases: TGTGCCAGCAGTGATAGTGAGGCGGGGGTCTACAATGAGCAGTTCTTC.

The chain links TRBV11-1 to TRBJ1-1, with 7 nucleotides matching TRBD1. The CDR3 totals 14 residues. V shed 6 bases and J 2 bases; nucleotides not matched to a gene: 6. CDR1 SGHAT and CDR2 FQDESV come from the germline V gene (reference sequence). The CDR3 protein is CASSPTGFNTEAFF. The CDR3 DNA reads as TGTGCCAGCAGTCCGACAGGGTTCAACACTGAAGCTTTCTTT.

The chain combines TRBV2 with TRBJ1-5; perhaps TRBD1 as D (6 bases). Germline values: CDR1 SNHLY, CDR2 FYNNEI. Trimming stripped 4 bases from V and 4 bases from J, with 14 bases between. The CDR3 contains 15 residues. Here the CDR3 DNA reads TGTGCCAGCAGTGGCGATGGGACAAGAAATCAGCCCCAGCATTTT. Residues: CASSGDGTRNQPQHF.

This chain connects TRBV28 to TRBJ2-1; a weak D match, TRBD2 (6 bases). V lost 3 bases and J 11 bases, leaving 20 bases between the germline ends. From germline, CDR1 is MDHEN and CDR2 SYDVKM. The CDR3 contains 15 residues. The CDR3 protein is CASSLTGTGILQQFF. The CDR3, as DNA: TGTGCCAGCAGTTTGACCGGGACTGGAATACTGCAGCAGTTCTTC. The complete variable domain, with remaining parts taken from reference TRBV28 and TRBJ2-1, reads DVKVTQSSRYLVKRTGEKVFLECVQDMDHENMFWYRQDPGLGLRLIYFSYDVKMKEKGDIPEGYSVSREKKERFSLILESASTNQTSMYLCASSLTGTGILQQFFGPGTRLTVL.

This clone was seen a single time. The chain carries TRBV9 and TRBJ2-1; a possible D gene is TRBD2 (5 bases). The CDR3 covers 15 residues. V was pared by 0 bases and J by 3 bases, with 10 bases between. CDR1 and CDR2 (germline): SGDLS, YYNGEE. Here the CDR3 reads CASSVALGSYNEQFF. In DNA form, the CDR3 reads TGTGCCAGCAGCGTAGCTCTAGGGAGCTACAATGAGCAGTTCTTC.

The rearrangement uses TRBV13 and TRBJ2-2, with a weak D call TRBD2 (6 bases). The length of the CDR3 is 16 residues. Germline CDR1 and CDR2: PRHDT and FYEKMQ (reference sequence). V shed 6 bases and J shed 1 base, with 15 bases lying between them. The CDR3 is CASRPTTSGNTGELFF. In DNA form, the CDR3 reads TGTGCCAGCAGACCTACGACTAGTGGGAACACCGGGGAGCTGTTTTTT. Full variable domain (missing parts from reference TRBV13 and TRBJ2-2): AAGVIQSPRHLIKEKRETATLKCYPIPRHDTVYWYQQGPGQDPQFLISFYEKMQSDKGSIPDRFSAQQFSDYHSELNMSSLELGDSALYFCASRPTTSGNTGELFFGEGSRLTVL.

This chain uses TRBV28 with TRBJ1-4; D is undetermined. Trimming cost V 3 bases and J 7 bases, with 12 bases left between them. Per the germline V gene, CDR1 is MDHEN and CDR2 is SYDVKM. The CDR3 loop spans 14 amino acids. Written as DNA, the CDR3 is TGTGCCAGCAGTTTTGACACCTCGGGTGAAAAACTGTTTTTT. It codes for CASSFDTSGEKLFF.

This chain links TRBV21-1 with TRBJ2-7. TRBV21-1 corresponds to a pseudogene. CDR3 length: 13 amino acids. CDR3 DNA: TGTGCCAGCAGAGATGGGGGTTCCTACGAGCAGTACTTC. It yields the protein CASRDGGSYEQYF.

Comment on this clone: Other DNA sequences from this sample encode an identical CDR3 as well. The chain joins TRBV19 to TRBJ1-5, with D uncertain. The V gene's germline CDR1 is LNHDA and CDR2 SQIVND (reference sequence). The CDR3 is made up of 13 amino acids. V was pared by 2 bases and J by 6 bases, with 8 bases between. The CDR3 region is CASSITVGQPQHF. As DNA, the CDR3 is TGTGCCAGTAGTATAACGGTAGGTCAGCCCCAGCATTTT.

This clone was recorded once. The chain carries TRBV6-6 and TRBJ2-5, with TRBD1 matching over 7 bases. The length of the CDR3 is 14 residues. Germline CDR1 and CDR2: MNHNY and SVGAGI (reference sequence). The ends lost 8 bases at V and 10 bases at J; junction bases unmatched: 16. The CDR3 DNA follows: TGTGCCAGCTTAACGGGGCAGGGGGATAGTATCCAGTACTTC. Protein product: CASLTGQGDSIQYF.

The chain has TRBV9 and TRBJ2-3; D is unclear. The CDR3 has 13 residues. Germline CDR1 SGDLS, CDR2 YYNGEE. Trimming removed 4 bases from V and 2 bases from J, with 8 bases in between. The CDR3 DNA is TGTGCCAGCAGCATATGGGCCACAGATACGCAGTATTTT. Its protein product is CASSIWATDTQYF.